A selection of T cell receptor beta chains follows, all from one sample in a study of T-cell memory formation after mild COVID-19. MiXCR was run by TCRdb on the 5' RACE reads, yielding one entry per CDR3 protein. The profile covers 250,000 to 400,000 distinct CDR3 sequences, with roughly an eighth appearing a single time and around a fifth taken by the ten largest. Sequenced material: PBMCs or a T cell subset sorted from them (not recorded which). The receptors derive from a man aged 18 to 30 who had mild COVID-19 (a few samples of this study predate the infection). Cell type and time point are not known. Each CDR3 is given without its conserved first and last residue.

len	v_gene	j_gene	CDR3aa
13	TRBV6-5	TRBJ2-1	ASSYLTGSYNEQF
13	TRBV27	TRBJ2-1	ASSLSGTERQEQF
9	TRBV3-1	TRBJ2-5	ASTYQETQY
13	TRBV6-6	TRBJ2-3	ASSYGLVVTDTQY
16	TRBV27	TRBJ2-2	ASSLFLAGGKNTGELF
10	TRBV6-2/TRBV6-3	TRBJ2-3	ASSYFESAQY
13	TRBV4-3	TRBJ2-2	ASSQDVLDTGELF
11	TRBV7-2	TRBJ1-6	ASSEYAGSPLH
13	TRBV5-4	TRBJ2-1	ASNPLAGGRNEQF
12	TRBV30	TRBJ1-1	AWYRGRVNTEAF
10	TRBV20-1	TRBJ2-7	SAREGGYEQY
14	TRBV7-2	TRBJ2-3	ASSLGFGRGLNTQY
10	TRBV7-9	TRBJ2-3	ASSSHSDTQY
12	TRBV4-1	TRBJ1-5	ASSQETFWQPQH
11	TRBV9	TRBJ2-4	ASSPTGSDIQY
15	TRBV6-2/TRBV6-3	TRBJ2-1	ASSYNWDLYSYNEQF
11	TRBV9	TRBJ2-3	ASARTSTDTQY
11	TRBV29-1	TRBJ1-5	SVLGSWNQPQH
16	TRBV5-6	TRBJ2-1	ASSLARSASGVYNEQF
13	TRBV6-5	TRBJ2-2	ASSYGGGNTGELF
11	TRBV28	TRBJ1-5	ASTGSSDQPQH
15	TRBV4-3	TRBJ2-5	ASSHRGRGGDQETQY
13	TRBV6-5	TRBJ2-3	ASSYGGLAEDTQY
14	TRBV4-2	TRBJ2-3	ASSQVGSGGTDTQY
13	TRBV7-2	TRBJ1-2	ASSPHGTPSYGYT
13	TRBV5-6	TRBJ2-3	ASSPGLLSTDTQY
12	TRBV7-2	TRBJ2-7	ASNPGPGSYEQY
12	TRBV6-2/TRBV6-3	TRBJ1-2	ASSSLRPNYGYT
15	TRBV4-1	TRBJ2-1	ASSQGPAGGSYNEQF
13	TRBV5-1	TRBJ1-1	ASSSFGPGNTEAF
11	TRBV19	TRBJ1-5	ASNPGSWQPQH
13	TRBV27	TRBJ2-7	ASSPRISGVDEQY